This T cell receptor (beta chain) was recorded in a study of human CD8 memory T cell subsets. Libraries of TCR beta chains were produced by 5' RACE (UMI-labeled). TCRdb reworked the 5' RACE reads into one entry per CDR3 protein, no DNA. The data include about 9,300 distinct CDR3 sequences; the top ten clones carry around 21%. The specimen sequenced was CD8+ T cells from PBMCs. The clonotype comes from a human donor in good health.

CDR3: CASSLVGLTYNEQFF. This sequence joins TRBV5-4 and TRBJ2-1; TCRdb's D call of TRBD2 is untestable without DNA. CDR3 length equals 15 residues. CDR1 is SGHNT and CDR2 is YYREEE in the germline V gene (reference sequence).